This is a list of T cell receptor beta chains from one sample in a study of cytomegalovirus exposure and HLA in healthy donors. Only in-frame clones appear in the TCRdb table, and some are missing; sequencing was by immunoSEQ multiplex PCR. The repertoire consists of about 150,000 clones, with roughly 63% occurring once and the leading ten covering approximately 7%. The sample taken for sequencing was PBMCs. The receptors originated from an older woman in good health and CMV-seropositive. CDR3s include the opening cysteine and the closing phenylalanine or tryptophan. The order of the fields is CDR3 DNA, CDR3 protein, D gene, clone size, V gene, J gene. D genes are given only for firm matches. Where a row states a size, it is once, few, many or the class of an expanded clone; other rows omit it.

TGTGCCAGCAGCTTAACGAGCGGAGAAACAGATACGCAGTATTTT,CASSLTSGETDTQYF,-,-,TRBV7-3,TRBJ2-3
TGTGCCATCAGTGAAGAGGTTTGGTATGGCTACACCTTC,CAISEEVWYGYTF,-,-,TRBV10-3,TRBJ1-2
TGTGCCAGCAGTCCGAGCGGGAGGGCAGATACGCAGTATTTT,CASSPSGRADTQYF,TRBD2,few,TRBV6-5,TRBJ2-3
TGTGCCAGCAGTCAACCCGGGACAGGGGAGCACGAGCAGTACTTC,CASSQPGTGEHEQYF,TRBD1,-,TRBV6-1,TRBJ2-7
TGTGCCAGCAGCCGTGAGGCGTCCGGGGAGCTGTTTTTT,CASSREASGELFF,-,-,TRBV14,TRBJ2-2
TGTGCCAGAAAGGGACTAGCGGGAGGAAATGAGCAGTTCTTC,CARKGLAGGNEQFF,TRBD2,-,TRBV27,TRBJ2-1
TGCGCCAGCAGCCAAGATCGAGGGGGGGTTGCCTACGAGCAGTACTTC,CASSQDRGGVAYEQYF,-,few,TRBV4-1,TRBJ2-7
TGTGCCAGCAGTCGGGACATACAAGAGACCCAGTACTTC,CASSRDIQETQYF,-,few,TRBV9,TRBJ2-5
TGTGCCAGCAGCTTGGGAGGGGGCAGTTTCTACGAGCAGTACTTC,CASSLGGGSFYEQYF,TRBD1,few,TRBV5-8,TRBJ2-7
TGCAGCGTTGTGGCTAGCGGGAGGACTTACGAGCAGTACTTC,CSVVASGRTYEQYF,TRBD2,-,TRBV29-1,TRBJ2-7
TGCAGCGTTGTACCGACAGGGCGCGGGGAGACCCAGTACTTC,CSVVPTGRGETQYF,TRBD1,-,TRBV29-1,TRBJ2-5
TGTGCCAGTAGTATAGCCCTGACTATGAACACTGAAGCTTTCTTT,CASSIALTMNTEAFF,-,-,TRBV19,TRBJ1-1
TGTGCCAGCTCACCACCGAACAGGCCCCAAGAGACCCAGTACTTC,CASSPPNRPQETQYF,-,once,TRBV18,TRBJ2-5
TGTGCCAGCAGCTTAGAGGGCGGGAGTACAGATACGCAGTATTTT,CASSLEGGSTDTQYF,TRBD2,-,TRBV11-2,TRBJ2-3
TGCGCCAGCAGCCAAGGGACAGGGGGAAACTATGGCTACACCTTC,CASSQGTGGNYGYTF,TRBD1,-,TRBV4-3,TRBJ1-2
TGTGCCGTCTTCTCAGGGTTATCTAACTATGGCTACACCTTC,CAVFSGLSNYGYTF,-,few,TRBV28,TRBJ1-2